These T cell receptor beta chains were read from a single sample in a study of Graves' ophthalmopathy and Graves' hyperthyroidism. TCRdb ran MiXCR on the multiplex PCR reads and lists one entry per CDR3 protein. This sample yields 200,000 to 250,000 distinct CDR3 sequences, of which roughly 21% are seen a single time; approximately 40% belongs to the top ten. Specimen: peripheral blood. Receptor source: a woman aged 50 to 65 with Graves' ophthalmopathy. Both conserved end residues are part of each CDR3. The D gene is left open where the match is weak. Clone size is stated in some rows and not others, as once, few, many or a class when expanded.

many,TRBJ1-1,TRBV20-1,-,TGCAGTGCTAGGAGAGCGGGGGCGCAGGGTTGGAACACTGAAGCTTTCTTT,CSARRAGAQGWNTEAFF
few,TRBJ2-6,TRBV27,-,TGTGCCAGCCGAACCCGGATGTATGGCCCCTCTGGGGCCAACGTCCTGACTTTC,CASRTRMYGPSGANVLTF
many,TRBJ2-2,TRBV5-1,TRBD1,TGCGCCAGCAGCTTAGACACAGGGGAAACCGGGGAGCTGTTTTTT,CASSLDTGETGELFF
many,TRBJ1-1,TRBV20-1,TRBD1,TGCAGTGCGAAGACAGGGGTGGTCACTGAAGCTTTCTTT,CSAKTGVVTEAFF
many,TRBJ1-2,TRBV11-3,TRBD1,TGTGCCAGCAGCTTACTCTCCGGGACAGGGGGAAGCTATGGCTACACCTTC,CASSLLSGTGGSYGYTF
many,TRBJ2-7,TRBV6-4,-,TGTGCCAGCACTACCCCGCCAGAGAGGAATCCTCCCTACGAGCAGTACTTC,CASTTPPERNPPYEQYF
many,TRBJ1-1,TRBV30,-,TGTGCCTGGAGTGTTGGCACTGAAGCTTTCTTT,CAWSVGTEAFF
many,TRBJ2-7,TRBV6-5,TRBD1,TGTGCCAGCAGTACGGACAGGTCGGCCGAGCAGTACTTC,CASSTDRSAEQYF
-,TRBJ2-2,TRBV6-5,TRBD2,TGTGCCAGCAGCCGGGGGGGGGGTTTAGGCACCGGGGAGCTGTTTTTT,CASSRGGGLGTGELFF
few,TRBJ2-2,TRBV6-1,TRBD1,TGTGCCAGCAGTATAAATACAGGGGGCGTAGGCGGGGAGCTGTTTTTT,CASSINTGGVGGELFF
many,TRBJ2-5,TRBV7-8,-,TGTGCCAGCAGCTTAGATTTAGCAGGGTGGGAGACCCAGTACTTC,CASSLDLAGWETQYF
-,TRBJ2-7,TRBV29-1,TRBD1,TGCAGCGCAAAGACCGGGACAGGCTCTTTCGAGCAGTACTTC,CSAKTGTGSFEQYF
many,TRBJ1-1,TRBV18,-,TGTGCCAGCTCACCACACAAGAACACTGAAGCTTTCTTT,CASSPHKNTEAFF
many,TRBJ2-5,TRBV5-1,-,TGCGCCAGCAGCTTGGGTGGACTGAACCAAGAGACCCAGTACTTC,CASSLGGLNQETQYF
many,TRBJ2-2,TRBV6-4,-,TGTGCCAGCAGTTTGGACAAGAACACCGGGGAGCTGTTTTTT,CASSLDKNTGELFF
few,TRBJ1-6,TRBV6-4,TRBD1,TGTGCCAGCACCCACAGGCTGGGAACAGGGGGCCGCTCGCGGGCGAATAATTCACCCCTCCACTTT,CASTHRLGTGGRSRANNSPLHF
-,TRBJ1-5,TRBV7-9,-,TGTGCCAGCAGCTTACCCGGGGTCAATCAGCCCCAGCATTTT,CASSLPGVNQPQHF
-,TRBJ2-5,TRBV20-1,-,TGCAGTGCCACCGATCGAGAGACCCAGTACTTC,CSATDRETQYF
many,TRBJ1-6,TRBV5-6,-,TGTGCCAGCAGCTTGGGGCAGCCCGGGAATTCACCCCTCCACTTT,CASSLGQPGNSPLHF
few,TRBJ1-1,TRBV5-1,-,TGCGCCAGCAGCTTCGGAGGGTTTGGTGAAGCTTTCTTT,CASSFGGFGEAFF
many,TRBJ2-7,TRBV7-2,-,TGTGCCAGCAGCTTAGAACAGGGAAGGCACGAGCAGTACTTC,CASSLEQGRHEQYF
-,TRBJ2-7,TRBV6-2/TRBV6-3,-,TGTGCCAGCAGTAGGAGGTCCTACGAGCAGTACTTC,CASSRRSYEQYF
many,TRBJ1-1,TRBV18,TRBD1,TGTGCCAGCTCAGAGCTACAGGGGGCCCAAGCTTTCTTT,CASSELQGAQAFF
many,TRBJ2-5,TRBV5-1,-,TGCGCCAGCAGCTTGGAACGGCCGGGGGAGACCCAGTACTTC,CASSLERPGETQYF
many,TRBJ2-5,TRBV20-1,-,TGCAGTGCTAGAGATATGGGATTTTGGGTGAGGGCGGGGGAGACCCAGTACTTC,CSARDMGFWVRAGETQYF
many,TRBJ1-1,TRBV4-1,-,TGCGCCAGCAGCCAAGTGAAGAACACTGAAGCTTTCTTT,CASSQVKNTEAFF
many,TRBJ2-7,TRBV11-2,TRBD2,TGTGCCAGCAGCCCCCCGGTTACTAGCGGGAGGTACGAGCAGTACTTC,CASSPPVTSGRYEQYF
many,TRBJ1-2,TRBV5-1,-,TGCGCCAGCAGCTTGACCACAGGTGGAAATGGCTACACCTTC,CASSLTTGGNGYTF
many,TRBJ2-7,TRBV12-5,-,TGTGCTAGTGGTAGCTCCTACGAGCAGTACTTC,CASGSSYEQYF
-,TRBJ2-5,TRBV12-3/TRBV12-4,-,TGTGCCAGCAGTTTTTGGGGGGCCGGAGAGACCCAGTACTTC,CASSFWGAGETQYF
-,TRBJ2-7,TRBV6-1,TRBD2,TGTGCCAGCAAGGGACTAGCGAACTCCTACGAGCAGTACTTC,CASKGLANSYEQYF